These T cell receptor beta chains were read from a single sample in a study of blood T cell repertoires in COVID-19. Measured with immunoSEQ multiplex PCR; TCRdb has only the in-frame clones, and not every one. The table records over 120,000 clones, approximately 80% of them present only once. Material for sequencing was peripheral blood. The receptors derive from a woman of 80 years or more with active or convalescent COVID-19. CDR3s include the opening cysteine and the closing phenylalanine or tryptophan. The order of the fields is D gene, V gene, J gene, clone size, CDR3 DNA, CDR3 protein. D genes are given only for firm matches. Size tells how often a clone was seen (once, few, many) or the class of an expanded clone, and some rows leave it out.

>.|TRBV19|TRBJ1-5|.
TGTGCCAGTAGTATTGCGGATTATAGCAATCAGCCCCAGCATTTT
CASSIADYSNQPQHF
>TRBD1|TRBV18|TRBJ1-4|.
TGTGCCAGCTCACCGGGACAGGGTGAAAAACTGTTTTTT
CASSPGQGEKLFF
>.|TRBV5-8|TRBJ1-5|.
TGTGCCAGCAGCTTTGCCGCCTTCAAAAAGCTAAATCAGCCCCAGCATTTT
CASSFAAFKKLNQPQHF
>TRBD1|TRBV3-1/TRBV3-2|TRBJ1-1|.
TGTGCCACGGGACAGGGACCGAACACTGAAGCTTTCTTT
CATGQGPNTEAFF
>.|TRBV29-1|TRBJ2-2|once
TGCAGCGTTGCCAGGGGCACCGGGGAGCTGTTTTTT
CSVARGTGELFF
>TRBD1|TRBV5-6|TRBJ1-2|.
TGTGCCAGCAGCCCAGACAGGGAATATGGCTACACCTTC
CASSPDREYGYTF
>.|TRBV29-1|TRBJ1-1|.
TGCAGCGCCGAGGTTGGGGGGGCGAACACTGAAGCTTTCTTT
CSAEVGGANTEAFF
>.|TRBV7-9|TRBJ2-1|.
TGTGCCAGCAGCTTAGGGGGGGACGGCTACAATGAGCAGTTCTTC
CASSLGGDGYNEQFF
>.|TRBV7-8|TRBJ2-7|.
TGTGCCAGCAGCTTAGAGAGCGGGCTAGAACAGTACTTC
CASSLESGLEQYF
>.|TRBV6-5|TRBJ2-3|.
TGTGCCAGTCTCCCCAGGGGAGGCACAGATACGCAGTATTTT
CASLPRGGTDTQYF
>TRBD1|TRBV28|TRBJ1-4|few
TGTGCCAGCAGTTTATATTTTGACAGGGGGCCCTCGGAGGAAAAACTGTTTTTT
CASSLYFDRGPSEEKLFF
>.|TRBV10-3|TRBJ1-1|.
TGTGCCATCAGTCCCGAGGGTTGGGGGGGGAACACTGAAGCTTTCTTT
CAISPEGWGGNTEAFF
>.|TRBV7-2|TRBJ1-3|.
TGTGCCAGCAGCTTAGTTGCGACTTCTGGAAACACCATATATTTT
CASSLVATSGNTIYF
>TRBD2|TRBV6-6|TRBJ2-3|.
TGTGCCAGCACCTTACCCGGGGGGAGAAGCACAGATACGCAGTATTTT
CASTLPGGRSTDTQYF
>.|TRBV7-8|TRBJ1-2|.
TGTGCCAGCAGCTTAGGAGCGGGGTATGGCTACACCTTC
CASSLGAGYGYTF
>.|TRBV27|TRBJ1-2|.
TGTGCCAGCAGTCTCGAAGGACTCCGTGGCTACACCTTC
CASSLEGLRGYTF
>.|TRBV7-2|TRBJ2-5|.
TGTGCCAGCAGCTCTAGCCCTAGCGTAAACCAAGAGACCCAGTACTTC
CASSSSPSVNQETQYF
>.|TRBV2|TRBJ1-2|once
TGTGCCAGCAGTGGGGAGAACTATGGCTACACCTTC
CASSGENYGYTF
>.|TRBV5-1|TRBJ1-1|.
TGCGCCAGCAGCTTGGAACCGGGTCTACCGAACACTGAAGCTTTCTTT
CASSLEPGLPNTEAFF
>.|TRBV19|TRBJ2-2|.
TGTGCCAGTAGTCCCTCAACGGGGGCGAACACCGGGGAGCTGTTTTTT
CASSPSTGANTGELFF
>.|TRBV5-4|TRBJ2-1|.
TGTGCCAGCAGCCCGGGGGTAGAGCAGTTCTTC
CASSPGVEQFF
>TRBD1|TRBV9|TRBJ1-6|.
TGTGCCAGCAGCGCGACAGGGGGCGATTCACCCCTCCACTTT
CASSATGGDSPLHF
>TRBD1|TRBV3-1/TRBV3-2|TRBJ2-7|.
TGTGCCAGCAGCCGACAGGGGACCTCTTTTGGCGAGCAGTACTTC
CASSRQGTSFGEQYF
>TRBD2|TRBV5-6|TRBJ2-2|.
TGTGCCAGCAGCTCCGCGTCCTTGACTAGCGGGGGGGCCCGGGAGCTGTTTTTT
CASSSASLTSGGARELFF
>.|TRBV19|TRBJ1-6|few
TGTGCCAGTACCTTGGGGGGACTCTCTCACTCACCCCTCCACTTT
CASTLGGLSHSPLHF
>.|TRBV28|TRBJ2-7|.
TGTGCCAGCACCTCGTCCCGGGAGCAGTACTTC
CASTSSREQYF
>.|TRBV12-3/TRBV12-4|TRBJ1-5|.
TGTGCCAGCAGCCTCGGGGGGCAGTCGCCCCAGCATTTT
CASSLGGQSPQHF
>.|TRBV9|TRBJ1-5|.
TGTGCCAGCAGCGTAGGGGCAGGCTTTAGCAATCAGCCCCAGCATTTT
CASSVGAGFSNQPQHF
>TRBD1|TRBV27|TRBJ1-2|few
TGTGCCAGCAGGCAGGGGGCGAATGGCTACACCTTC
CASRQGANGYTF
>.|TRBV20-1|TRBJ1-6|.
TGCAGTGCTAGTGAGTCGAGCTCCTATAATTCACCCCTCCACTTT
CSASESSSYNSPLHF
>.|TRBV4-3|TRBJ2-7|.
TGCGCCAGCAGCCAAGATGAGGGGGGGATCTACGAGCAGTACTTC
CASSQDEGGIYEQYF
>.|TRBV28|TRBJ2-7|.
TGTGCCAGCAGTTTGGGGGGAATTGTCGGCTACGAGCAGTACTTC
CASSLGGIVGYEQYF
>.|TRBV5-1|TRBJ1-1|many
TGCGCCAGCAGCTTGTTGGGAGTACGCACTGAAGCTTTCTTT
CASSLLGVRTEAFF
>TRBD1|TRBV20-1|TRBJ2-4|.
TGCAGTGCTAGTAGTGTACAGGGGCCAACCTTTTCCAAAAACATTCAGTACTTC
CSASSVQGPTFSKNIQYF
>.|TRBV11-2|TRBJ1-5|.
TGTGCCAGCAGCTTAGAAGCTAGCAATCAGCCCCAGCATTTT
CASSLEASNQPQHF
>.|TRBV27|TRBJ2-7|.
TGTGCCAGCAGTTTATCCAGCAGGGTCTCTGAGCAGTACTTC
CASSLSSRVSEQYF
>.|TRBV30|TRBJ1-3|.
TGTGCCTGGAGTATGCGGGCTATTGCTGGAAACACCATATATTTT
CAWSMRAIAGNTIYF
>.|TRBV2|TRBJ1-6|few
TGTGCCAGCAGTATACAGGAAACCCCTCATTCACCCCTCCACTTT
CASSIQETPHSPLHF
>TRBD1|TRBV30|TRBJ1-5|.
TGTGCCTGGAGCGGGGGACAGGAAAATCAGCCCCAGCATTTT
CAWSGGQENQPQHF
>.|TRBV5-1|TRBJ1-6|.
TGCGCCAGCAGCTCGGGAGTGGTCAATTCACCCCTCCACTTT
CASSSGVVNSPLHF
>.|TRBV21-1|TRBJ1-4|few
TGTGCCAGCAGCACCCTTAGACTTTATGAAAAACTGTTTTTT
CASSTLRLYEKLFF
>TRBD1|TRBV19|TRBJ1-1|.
TGTGCCAGTAGGGGACAGGGGGCTTGGAACACTGAAGCTTTCTTT
CASRGQGAWNTEAFF
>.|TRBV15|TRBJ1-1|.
TGTGCCACCAGCCCCGATTCCCTGAGGGTCGCTGAAGCTTTCTTT
CATSPDSLRVAEAFF
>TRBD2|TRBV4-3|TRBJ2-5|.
TGCGCCAGCAGCCAAAGCGGGGGGGCCCTTGAGACCCAGTACTTC
CASSQSGGALETQYF
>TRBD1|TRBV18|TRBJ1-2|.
TGTGCCAGCTCACGGGACAGGCCGGATGGCTACACCTTC
CASSRDRPDGYTF